One and the same sample provided the 18 T cell receptor beta chains below, sequenced in a study of OX40 agonist ivuxolimab in advanced cancers. Assay: immunoSEQ multiplex PCR; the TCRdb copy retains only in-frame clones and omits some. Of about 94,000 clones in the sample, 87% were seen once. Sequencing was performed on CD4+ or CD8+ T cells sorted from blood, taken in a trial of the OX40 agonist ivuxolimab. These receptors came from an adult with an advanced solid tumor such as melanoma, head and neck, liver or kidney cancer.

This chain links TRBV7-2 with TRBJ2-7; D remains ambiguous. The CDR3 runs to 12 residues. Trimming took off 4 bases at V and 4 bases at J, with 8 bases between the two ends. Germline-derived CDR1 and CDR2 are SGHTA and FQGNSA. As DNA, the CDR3 is TGTGCCAGCAGCTCGGACGGTTACGAGCAGTACTTC. As protein: CASSSDGYEQYF.

This chain connects TRBV7-8 to TRBJ1-3; perhaps TRBD1 as D (6 bases). Trimming removed 5 bases at V and 2 bases at J, with 16 bases between. Germline-derived CDR1 and CDR2 are SGHVS and FQNEAQ. This CDR3 is 16 amino acids long. CDR3 amino acids: CASSPPWGGPGNTIYF. CDR3 nucleotide sequence: TGTGCCAGCAGCCCCCCGTGGGGGGGGCCTGGAAACACCATATATTTT. The variable domain in full, completed from reference TRBV7-8 and TRBJ1-3, reads GAGVSQSPRYKVAKRGQDVALRCDPISGHVSLFWYQQALGQGPEFLTYFQNEAQLDKSGLPSDRFFAERPEGSVSTLKIQRTQQEDSAVYLCASSPPWGGPGNTIYFGEGSWLTVV.

In its sample, this clone was seen once. This chain connects TRBV30 to TRBJ1-6; D not certain. V was pared by 7 bases and J by 9 bases, with 13 bases between. CDR1 is GTSNPN and CDR2 is SVGIG in the germline V gene (reference sequence). This CDR3 has 12 amino acids. The CDR3 sequence: CASRGAPSPLHF. The CDR3 DNA is TGTGCCTCGAGAGGCGCCCCTTCACCCCTCCACTTT. The entire variable domain, with the rest obtained from reference TRBV30 and TRBJ1-6, is as follows: SQTIHQWPATLVQPVGSPLSLECTVEGTSNPNLYWYRQAAGRGLQLLFYSVGIGQISSEVPQNLSASRPQDRQFILSSKKLLLSDSGFYLCASRGAPSPLHFGNGTRLTVT.

This clone appeared once. V usage is TRBV5-1 and J usage is TRBJ1-1, with D perhaps TRBD1 (5 bases). Between the trimmed V and J ends, which lost 4 bases and 1 base, there was a span of 14 bases. The CDR3 is made up of 15 amino acids. Per germline, CDR1 SGHRS and CDR2 YFSETQ. The CDR3: CASSLGLSTNTEAFF. Here the CDR3 DNA reads TGCGCCAGCAGCCTGGGACTGTCGACGAACACTGAAGCTTTCTTT. The variable domain in full, with the rest retrieved from reference TRBV5-1 and TRBJ1-1, is KAGVTQTPRYLIKTRGQQVTLSCSPISGHRSVSWYQQTPGQGLQFLFEYFSETQRNKGNFPGRFSGRQFSNSRSEMNVSTLELGDSALYLCASSLGLSTNTEAFFGQGTRLTVV.

The rearrangement uses TRBV5-1 and TRBJ1-3, with a weak D call TRBD1 (5 bases). V was trimmed by 1 base and J by 0 bases, leaving 8 bases between them. Germline lookup yields CDR1 SGHRS and CDR2 YFSETQ. CDR3 length equals 15 residues. CDR3 region: CASSLLGTSGNTIYF. The CDR3 region has the DNA TGCGCCAGCAGCTTGTTGGGGACCTCTGGAAACACCATATATTTT.

The V gene is TRBV5-1, the J gene TRBJ1-1; possible D gene TRBD1, 6 bases. CDR1 is SGHRS and CDR2 is YFSETQ in the germline V gene. The CDR3 loop spans 16 amino acids. V was cut by 0 bases and J by 2 bases, with 14 bases left in between. CDR3 nucleotide sequence: TGCGCCAGCAGCTTGGTTTGGGGGCGAAATAACACTGAAGCTTTCTTT. Its protein is CASSLVWGRNNTEAFF.

The DNA for the CDR3 is TGCGCCAGCAGCCGGGACTCCTTCAGCAATGAGCAGTTCTTC. Translating gives CASSRDSFSNEQFF. The chain couples TRBV5-1 to TRBJ2-1; D might be TRBD2 (6 bases). Germline values: CDR1 SGHRS, CDR2 YFSETQ. V dropped 4 bases and J dropped 6 bases, with 14 bases sitting between them. This CDR3 is 14 amino acids long.

V usage is TRBV10-3 and J usage is TRBJ2-2, with unresolved D. Trimming removed 0 bases from V and 4 bases from J, with 6 bases in between. There are 14 residues in the CDR3. Per the germline V gene, CDR1 is ENHRY and CDR2 is SYGVKD. CDR3 region: CAISESESTGELFF. The CDR3 DNA is TGTGCCATCAGTGAGTCTGAGAGCACCGGGGAGCTGTTTTTT.

V gene TRBV9 combines with J gene TRBJ1-6; 10 bases line up with TRBD1. The V gene end was trimmed by 6 bases and the J gene end by 0 bases; junction bases not matched to a gene: 9. The V gene's germline CDR1 is SGDLS and CDR2 YYNGEE. The CDR3 has 18 residues. CDR3 coding DNA: TGTGCCAGCACCGCCGGACAGGGGGGAAGCTCCTATAATTCACCCCTCCACTTT. This sequence encodes CASTAGQGGSSYNSPLHF.

The gene calls are TRBV19 and TRBJ2-2; tentatively, D is TRBD1 (6 bases). Trimming pared 9 bases from V and 5 bases from J, leaving 13 bases between. Germline V gene lookup returns CDR1 LNHDA and CDR2 SQIVND (reference sequence). The CDR3 runs 13 residues. For the CDR3, the DNA is TGTGCCAGCCAAGTTACAGGGACCGGGGAGCTGTTTTTT. Protein product: CASQVTGTGELFF.

A few counts support this clone. The J gene is TRBJ2-7, the V gene TRBV20-1; D is uncertain. Trimming took 3 bases from V and 2 from J, leaving 5 bases between them. Germline V lookup: CDR1 DFQATT, CDR2 SNEGSKA (reference sequence). This CDR3 is built from 11 residues. In DNA form, the CDR3 reads TGCAGTGCTAGCCAGGCCTACGAGCAGTACTTC. It encodes CSASQAYEQYF.

The rearrangement joins TRBV6-6 to TRBJ2-2; D not resolved. Germline CDR1 and CDR2: MNHNY and SVGAGI (reference sequence). V shed 7 bases and J shed 6 bases, with 6 bases lying between them. This CDR3 region has 11 residues. CDR3 in amino acids: CASNMAGELFF. DNA for the CDR3: TGTGCCAGCAATATGGCCGGGGAGCTGTTTTTT.

The chain couples TRBV9 to TRBJ1-2; D unresolved. Germline-derived CDR1 and CDR2 are SGDLS and YYNGEE. V lost 0 bases and J 5 bases, leaving 14 bases between the germline ends. The CDR3 is 15 residues long. CDR3 bases: TGTGCCAGCAGCGTAGTGTCCGCCGGTCTATATGGCTACACCTTC. The encoded protein is CASSVVSAGLYGYTF.

The chain employs TRBV19 and TRBJ2-5, with 7 bases fitting TRBD1. This CDR3 is 13 amino acids long. The J segment lost 4 bases and the V segment lost 6 bases, leaving 5 bases of the junction unmatched. Germline-derived CDR1 and CDR2 are LNHDA and SQIVND (reference sequence). The CDR3 spells CASSKTGVETQYF. CDR3 DNA: TGTGCCAGTAGCAAAACAGGGGTAGAGACCCAGTACTTC.

This clone was detected only once. The chain carries TRBV5-1 and TRBJ2-3, with 12 bases matching TRBD1. Germline V gene lookup returns CDR1 SGHRS and CDR2 YFSETQ. J gave up 4 bases and V 0 bases, and 6 bases lay outside the gene matches. The CDR3 totals 17 residues. Here the CDR3 DNA reads TGCGCCAGCAGCTTGGTGGGGACAGGGGGCGAGGCAGATACGCAGTATTTT. It codes for CASSLVGTGGEADTQYF.

V usage is TRBV7-2 and J usage is TRBJ1-6; 9 positions match TRBD1. This CDR3 is built from 15 residues. J lost 8 bases, V lost 0 bases, and 2 bases had no gene match. Germline CDR1 SGHTA, CDR2 FQGNSA. In DNA, the CDR3 is TGTGCCAGCAGCTTAGCGGGACAGGGTTATTCACCCCTCCACTTT. It yields the protein CASSLAGQGYSPLHF.

The gene calls are TRBV19 and TRBJ2-1; 7 positions agree with TRBD2. The CDR3 loop spans 19 amino acids. Germline-derived CDR1 and CDR2 are LNHDA and SQIVND (reference sequence). J lost 7 bases, V lost 0 bases, and 18 bases had no gene match. CDR3 region: CASSIDTFPLRGGYNEQFF. CDR3 bases: TGTGCCAGTAGTATAGACACATTCCCCCTCCGCGGGGGATATAATGAGCAGTTCTTC.

This chain joins TRBV18 and TRBJ1-3; D not certain. V was clipped by 0 bases and J by 0 bases, with 12 bases between them. Germline CDR1 and CDR2: KGHSH and LQKENI. The CDR3 extends over 17 amino acids. This CDR3 is CASSPPGSTFSGNTIYF. For the CDR3, the DNA is TGTGCCAGCTCACCACCGGGGTCTACATTCTCTGGAAACACCATATATTTT.